This TCR beta chain was recorded in a study of shared clonotypes between healthy human individuals. Using immunoSEQ multiplex PCR, the repertoire was profiled, and TCRdb retains in-frame clones only, with some absent. Here the sample spans millions of clones, approximately 93% being singletons. V was trimmed by 10 bases and J by 3 bases, leaving 24 bases between them. The CDR3 extends over 16 amino acids. Germline loops: CDR1 MDHEN, CDR2 SYDVKM. What was sequenced was naive CD4+ T cells from PBMCs. Subset: CD45RA+ positively selected. This clonotype originated in a man between 18 and 35 years old in good health. Some clones in this sample may be carry-over from other donors' samples. This chain connects TRBV28 to TRBJ1-1; a weak D match, TRBD1 (6 bases). CDR3 sequence reads: CATSPRGRGTHTEAFF. The CDR3 DNA sequence: TGTGCCACCTCCCCCAGGGGCAGGGGTACGCACACTGAAGCTTTCTTT.